These 9 T cell receptor beta chains originate from one sample sequenced in a study of TIL therapy for anti-PD-1-resistant metastatic lung cancer. Sequencing used immunoSEQ v3. Generated by immunoSEQ multiplex PCR, the TCRdb table keeps only in-frame clones and is missing some. The data hold approximately 97,000 clones, with about two thirds observed a single time. As to time point: pre-treatment sample, taken before nivolumab and TIL therapy. Most excised metastases sampled were pleural nodules or supraclavicular lymph nodes. Material: tumor tissue, obtained at baseline. Every receptor here comes from a person between 25 and 79 years old with non-small cell lung cancer.

The chain has TRBV5-1 and TRBJ1-6; no definite D call. The V gene lost 0 bases and the J gene lost 8 bases, with 6 bases spanning the gap. The CDR3 length is 13 residues. CDR1 is SGHRS, CDR2 YFSETQ, per germline. The DNA of the CDR3 is TGCGCCAGCAGCTTGGTCTCGGATTCACCCCTCCACTTT. Its protein product is CASSLVSDSPLHF.

In this sample, this clone turned up once. The chain carries TRBV2 and TRBJ2-2; D is uncertain. The CDR3 has 14 amino acids. The V and J ends lost 3 bases and 5 bases respectively, with 10 bases between them. Germline V gene lookup returns CDR1 SNHLY and CDR2 FYNNEI. CDR3 region: CASSEPPATGELFF. The CDR3 DNA reads TGTGCCAGCAGTGAGCCCCCCGCAACCGGGGAGCTGTTTTTT.

This clone showed up many times. V is TRBV29-1 and J is TRBJ1-5; the match to TRBD1 covers 7 bases. V was clipped by 5 bases and J by 4 bases; unmatched bases: 5. The CDR3 totals 13 residues. Germline V gene sequence: CDR1 SQVTM, CDR2 ANQGSEA. Here the CDR3 reads CSVQGQPNQPQHF. CDR3 bases: TGCAGCGTTCAGGGACAGCCTAATCAGCCCCAGCATTTT.

This chain joins TRBV2 and TRBJ1-5; the match to TRBD1 covers 8 bases. V was clipped by 7 bases and J by 6 bases; unmatched bases: 8. Germline CDR1 SNHLY, CDR2 FYNNEI. The CDR3 sequence is 14 residues long. CDR3 coding DNA: TGTGCCAGCACACAGGGGGTGGTAGGTCAGCCCCAGCATTTT. Translating gives CASTQGVVGQPQHF.

The DNA of the CDR3 is TGTGCCAGCAACCCCGAGGAGGCAGATACGCAGTATTTT. As protein: CASNPEEADTQYF. This chain connects TRBV28 to TRBJ2-3, with a weak D call TRBD2 (5 bases). Per the germline V gene, CDR1 is MDHEN and CDR2 is SYDVKM. The CDR3 covers 13 residues. The ends were cut back, 7 bases at V and 4 bases at J, with 12 bases in the middle.

Worth noting for this clone: The junction and the germline gene differ at one end; a read error may be behind it. The CDR3 nucleotides are TGTGCCAGCAGCATAGACTTATGGGGCCTCTACGAGCAGTACTTC. It is translated as CASSIDLWGLYEQYF. The chain links TRBV11-2 to TRBJ2-7; perhaps TRBD1 as D (5 bases). The CDR3 loop spans 15 amino acids. Germline V CDR1 and CDR2: SGHAT, FQNNGV.

The V gene is TRBV3-1 (or the pseudogene TRBV3-2), the J gene TRBJ1-5; a weak D match, TRBD1 (5 bases). The V end lost 0 bases, the J end lost 2 bases, and 11 bases lay between the germline ends. CDR1 LGHDT and CDR2 YNNKEL come from the germline V gene (reference sequence). This CDR3 has 16 amino acids. The CDR3 DNA reads TGTGCCAGCAGCCAAGATACGGGGGGGGGCAATCAGCCCCAGCATTTT. It encodes CASSQDTGGGNQPQHF.

The gene calls are TRBV29-1 and TRBJ2-4; 7 nucleotides align to TRBD1. CDR3 size: 15 residues. Germline CDR1 SQVTM, CDR2 ANQGSEA. The J segment lost 4 bases and the V segment lost 4 bases, leaving 10 bases of the junction unmatched. CDR3 region: CSVVLGGTGKNIQYF. In nucleotides, the CDR3 is TGCAGCGTTGTCCTAGGGGGCACAGGGAAAAACATTCAGTACTTC.

There are a few counts of this clone. The V call is TRBV6-1, the J call TRBJ2-5; possibly TRBD1 for D (6 bases). Per the germline V gene, CDR1 is MNHNS and CDR2 is SASEGT. The CDR3 is 15 amino acids. Trimming shortened V by 3 bases and J by 7 bases, and 18 bases separated the two germline ends. CDR3 residues: CASSDLTGVEGTQYF. The CDR3 DNA sequence: TGTGCCAGCAGTGATCTGACAGGAGTAGAAGGGACCCAGTACTTC.